The clone carrying this TCR beta chain was recorded at least ten times. As yet, its antigen is unknown. These data originate in a study of identical twins. Study-wide results and caveats: Insertions ran lower in abundant cord blood beta clonotypes, though not in memory repertoires.

There were only healthy Caucasians among the donors. Germline trimming cut 1 base from V and 3 bases from J; bases unmatched to any gene: 5. Germline CDR1 and CDR2: MGHDK and SYGVNS. The CDR3 runs to 16 residues. Template switching added a universal primer binding site, and final cDNA carried unique molecular identifiers. TCRdb reprocessed the 5' RACE reads with MiXCR, giving one entry per CDR3 protein. Of about 890,000 distinct CDR3 sequences detected, 12% appear once; the ten largest clones hold around 1.6%. The same data also contributed to another study, on yellow fever vaccine responses in identical twins. From that study: Twins' vaccine T cell response reportedly seemed partly convergent, partly personalized.

The sequencing sample was made of PBMCs. The gene calls are TRBV25-1 and TRBJ2-3; 9 bases are shared with TRBD2. This clonotype was obtained from a woman aged 18-30 years in good health. Here the CDR3 reads CASSEWGGRATDTQYF. CDR3 DNA sequence: TGTGCCAGCAGTGAATGGGGCGGGAGGGCTACAGATACGCAGTATTTT.